A selection of T cell receptor beta chains follows, all from one sample in a study of T cell repertoires in cytomegalovirus infection. The antigens these receptors bind are not known. TCRdb re-called the reads with MiXCR, one entry per CDR3 protein. The sample records around 500,000 distinct CDR3 sequences, under 55% being singletons. The sample here was cultured PBMCs, taken from culture after CMV antigen stimulation. These receptors were obtained from a human donor in good health (CMV status not recorded). Some clones in this sample may be carry-over from other donors' samples. Both conserved end residues are part of each CDR3. A D gene is named only where the DNA matches it firmly. The size field is filled for only some rows; it gives once, few, many or a size class.

size	V	D	J	DNA	CDR3
once	TRBV28	.	TRBJ1-2	TGTGCCAGCAGTTTAAAGGGAAACTATGGCTACACCTTC	CASSLKGNYGYTF
.	TRBV3-1	.	TRBJ1-1	TGTGCCAGCAGCCATTCAGCCAGGGAGGGCACTGAAGCTTTCTTT	CASSHSAREGTEAFF
.	TRBV7-6	.	TRBJ2-7	TGTGCCAGCAGCTCATCGACAGGCCCGCAGTACTTC	CASSSSTGPQYF
.	TRBV2	.	TRBJ2-3	TGTGCCAGCAGTGTTTCCCGCGGAGGTAGCACAGATACGCAGTATTTT	CASSVSRGGSTDTQYF
.	TRBV7-6	.	TRBJ1-1	TGTGCCAGCAGCTTTGCTGAAGCTTTCTTT	CASSFAEAFF
few	TRBV7-2	.	TRBJ2-3	TGTGCCAGCAGCACCTTTTTCGGGGGCATGGAAGATACGCAGTATTTT	CASSTFFGGMEDTQYF
few	TRBV4-1	.	TRBJ2-3	TGCGCCAGCAGCCAAGATCCCAGCCAAGATACGCAGTATTTT	CASSQDPSQDTQYF
.	TRBV19	TRBD1	TRBJ1-5	TGTGCCAGTAGCCCAAACGGACAGGACAATCAGCCCCAGCATTTT	CASSPNGQDNQPQHF
.	TRBV7-2	.	TRBJ2-1	TGTGCCAGCAGCCCCTTTGGGGGAGGCTACTACAATGAGCAGTTCTTC	CASSPFGGGYYNEQFF
.	TRBV2	.	TRBJ1-1	TGTGCCAGCAGTGACCGAGGGTGGGCTGAAGCTTTCTTT	CASSDRGWAEAFF
.	TRBV20-1	.	TRBJ1-5	TGCAGTGCTAGATCCCGGGGGGGAGGGTTTAGCAATCAGCCCCAGCATTTT	CSARSRGGGFSNQPQHF
.	TRBV10-3	TRBD1	TRBJ2-3	TGTGCCATCAGGGGACAGGGGGGGAGGACAGATACGCAGTATTTT	CAIRGQGGRTDTQYF
.	TRBV7-2	.	TRBJ2-3	TGTGCCAGCAGCTTAGTGGCGGGGACTTACACAGATACGCAGTATTTT	CASSLVAGTYTDTQYF
.	TRBV6-1	.	TRBJ1-2	TGTGCCAGCGGCCCGCCGAGAGCAATGAACTATGGCTACACCTTC	CASGPPRAMNYGYTF
.	TRBV20-1	TRBD2	TRBJ2-7	TGCAGTGCTTCTCAGACTAGCGGGGGTGTTTACGAGCAGTACTTC	CSASQTSGGVYEQYF
.	TRBV3-1	.	TRBJ2-7	TGTGCCAGCAGCCGAACAGTGGCCGAGCAGTACTTC	CASSRTVAEQYF
.	TRBV18	TRBD1	TRBJ1-1	TGTGCCAGCTCACCACAGGGACAGCTCGGAGGCACTGAAGCTTTCTTT	CASSPQGQLGGTEAFF
.	TRBV12-3/TRBV12-4	.	TRBJ2-7	TGTGCCAGCAGTTTTCTTCTTTTGGTCATGAGCTCCTACGAGCAGTACTTC	CASSFLLLVMSSYEQYF
.	TRBV6-2/TRBV6-3	.	TRBJ1-1	TGTGCCAGCACCGCCGGTGGGGGGGGGACTGAAGCTTTCTTT	CASTAGGGGTEAFF
few	TRBV7-2	.	TRBJ1-6	TGTGCCAGCAGCAACAGAGTCTCCTATAATTCACCCCTCCACTTT	CASSNRVSYNSPLHF